This T cell receptor beta chain was retrieved from a study of CD8+CD57+ T cells in acquired aplastic anemia. Study-level results: Simpson's diversity of CD8+ cells was not significantly different in patients compared with controls.

The CDR3 loop spans 16 amino acids. Germline values: CDR1 LNHDA, CDR2 SQIVND (reference sequence). V was clipped by 5 bases and J by 0 bases, with 17 bases between them. According to the study, genomic DNA was the template for TCR beta VDJ and CDR3 profiling. MiXCR was run by TCRdb on the reads, yielding one entry per CDR3 protein. Found here are about half a million distinct CDR3 sequences, over 25% of them singletons; the top ten hold roughly 0.89%. The sequenced patients had an expansion of CD8+CD57+ cells seen by flow cytometry. As a group, the patients uniformly had severe acquired aplastic anemia. There are many counts of this clonotype. As yet, its antigen is unknown.

The sequencing input was sorted CD4+, CD8+, or CD8+CD57+ T cells (not recorded which) from PBMCs. The chain couples TRBV19 to TRBJ2-7; D possibly uses TRBD1 or TRBD2 (5 bases each). The receptor was derived from a human donor with aplastic anemia. The CDR3 protein is CASSSGWAGSSYEQYF. The CDR3 bases are TGTGCCAGTAGTTCGGGGTGGGCAGGGAGCTCCTACGAGCAGTACTTC.